This entry lists 11 T cell receptor beta chains sequenced from one sample in a study of blood T cell repertoires in COVID-19. Using immunoSEQ multiplex PCR, the repertoire was profiled, and TCRdb retains in-frame clones only, with some absent. The sample contains some 250,000 clones, about 91% of which appear only once. Sequenced material: PBMCs or T cells enriched from blood (not recorded which). The receptors originated from a human donor in a cohort exposed to, infected with or recovered from COVID-19 (not recorded which). The donor label of this sample is uncertain.

CDR3 bases: TGTGCCAGCAGCAAAGCGCCTAGCACAGATACGCAGTATTTT. Translating gives CASSKAPSTDTQYF. The chain combines TRBV9 with TRBJ2-3, with D uncertain. V was clipped by 4 bases and J by 0 bases, with 9 bases between them. The germline V gene encodes CDR1 SGDLS and CDR2 YYNGEE. CDR3 length equals 14 residues. Variable domain in full (rest from reference TRBV9 and TRBJ2-3): DSGVTQTPKHLITATGQRVTLRCSPRSGDLSVYWYQQSLDQGLQFLIQYYNGEERAKGNILERFSAQQFPDLHSELNLSSLELGDSALYFCASSKAPSTDTQYFGPGTRLTVL.

The genes are TRBV7-9 and TRBJ1-6, with 7 bases matching TRBD1. Germline lookup yields CDR1 SEHNR and CDR2 FQNEAQ (reference sequence). The CDR3 runs 15 residues. The V and J ends lost 1 base and 6 bases, in that order; junction bases with no gene match: 3. As DNA, the CDR3 is TGTGCCAGCAGCTTAGACGGGACAGTTAATTCACCCCTCCACTTT. It yields the protein CASSLDGTVNSPLHF.

The V gene is TRBV5-5, the J gene TRBJ2-1, with 10 positions matching TRBD2. This CDR3 has 20 residues. Germline V gene lookup returns CDR1 SGHKS and CDR2 YYEKEE (reference sequence). J was trimmed by 4 bases and V by 1 base; bases with no gene match: 17. CDR3 protein: CASSLRFERGGWTRYNEQFF. In nucleotides, the CDR3 is TGTGCCAGCAGCTTGCGTTTCGAGCGGGGGGGTTGGACAAGGTACAATGAGCAGTTCTTC.

The rearrangement joins TRBV4-2 to TRBJ2-1, with 7 bases matching TRBD2. CDR1 is LGHNA and CDR2 is YNFKEQ in the germline V gene. Trimming at V came to 0 bases and at J to 3 bases, leaving 5 bases not matched to a gene. This CDR3 is built from 16 residues. CDR3 region: CASSQDPSGNYNEQFF. The CDR3 region has the DNA TGTGCCAGCAGCCAAGATCCCAGCGGGAACTACAATGAGCAGTTCTTC.

This chain connects TRBV4-1 to TRBJ1-1; the D is unclear. V was pared by 1 base and J by 7 bases, with 4 bases between. Germline V gene data show CDR1 as MGHRA and CDR2 as YSYEKL. The CDR3 covers 11 residues. In DNA form, the CDR3 reads TGCGCCAGCAGCCAAGCTTATGAAGCTTTCTTT. Translation gives CASSQAYEAFF.

J is TRBJ2-7 and V is TRBV30; D unclear. CDR3 length: 13 residues. Germline CDR1 GTSNPN, CDR2 SVGIG (reference sequence). Trimming stripped 0 bases from V and 8 bases from J, with 14 bases between. The CDR3 region is CAWSVDEALKQYF. The CDR3 coding sequence is TGTGCCTGGAGTGTAGATGAGGCTCTGAAGCAGTACTTC. Using reference TRBV30 and TRBJ2-7 for the parts outside the CDR3, the full variable domain is SQTIHQWPATLVQPVGSPLSLECTVEGTSNPNLYWYRQAAGRGLQLLFYSVGIGQISSEVPQNLSASRPQDRQFILSSKKLLLSDSGFYLCAWSVDEALKQYFGPGTRLTVT.

The rearrangement uses TRBV14 and TRBJ1-1; D remains unclear. The germline CDR1 and CDR2 sequences are SGHDN and FVKESK. This CDR3 contains 15 residues. Trimming stripped 1 base from V and 1 base from J, with 10 bases between. The CDR3 coding sequence is TGTGCCAGCAGCCAAGGCTGGCCGTGGAACACTGAAGCTTTCTTT. It is translated as CASSQGWPWNTEAFF.

This chain joins TRBV11-2 and TRBJ1-2; D is unresolved. The CDR3 covers 16 residues. Trimming stripped 7 bases from V and 0 bases from J, with 18 bases between. CDR1 is SGHAT, CDR2 FQNNGV, per germline. CDR3 DNA: TGTGCCAGCAAAAGCATCCGGGGATCGGCTAACTATGGCTACACCTTC. Amino acid sequence: CASKSIRGSANYGYTF.

V usage is TRBV18 and J usage is TRBJ1-1; the match to TRBD1 covers 7 bases. The length of the CDR3 is 12 residues. CDR1 KGHSH and CDR2 LQKENI come from the germline V gene. Trimming removed 2 bases from V and 11 bases from J; junction bases left unmatched: 5. Here the CDR3 reads CASSPKAGGAFF. The CDR3 nucleotides are TGTGCCAGCTCACCAAAGGCAGGGGGGGCTTTCTTT. Drawing the rest from reference TRBV18 and TRBJ1-1, the complete variable domain is NAGVMQNPRHLVRRRGQEARLRCSPMKGHSHVYWYRQLPEEGLKFMVYLQKENIIDESGMPKERFSAEFPKEGPSILRIQQVVRGDSAAYFCASSPKAGGAFFGQGTRLTVV.

This CDR3 reads CASTPGGGLAGNTIYF. CDR3 DNA: TGTGCCAGCACCCCCGGGGGGGGGCTTGCTGGAAACACCATATATTTT. This chain connects TRBV27 to TRBJ1-3, with a weak D call TRBD1 (6 bases). The CDR3 consists of 16 residues. V shed 7 bases and J shed 2 bases, with 18 bases lying between them. Germline V lookup: CDR1 MNHEY, CDR2 SMNVEV (reference sequence).

The CDR3 region is CASSPTGMGYEQYF. CDR3 nucleotide sequence: TGTGCCAGCAGCCCCACAGGGATGGGGTACGAGCAGTACTTC. J is TRBJ2-7 and V is TRBV5-8, with a tentative D call TRBD1 (6 bases). The ends were cut back, 4 bases at V and 4 bases at J, with 15 bases in the middle. Germline V lookup: CDR1 SGHTS, CDR2 YDEGEE. CDR3 size: 14 residues. The whole variable domain, filled in from reference TRBV5-8 and TRBJ2-7, reads EAGVTQSPTHLIKTRGQQATLRCSPISGHTSVYWYQQALGLGLQFLLWYDEGEERNRGNFPPRFSGRQFPNYSSELNVNALELEDSALYLCASSPTGMGYEQYFGPGTRLTVT.